This T cell receptor (beta chain) was documented in a study of blood T cells in healthy people across ages. V lost 2 bases to trimming and J lost 5 bases; unmatched junction nucleotides: 8. The germline V gene encodes CDR1 DFQATT and CDR2 SNEGSKA (reference sequence). This CDR3 contains 15 residues. Each sample provided at least 5.5 micrograms of extracted total RNA. In its sample, this clonotype was seen once. A second PCR, run for about 7 to 11 cycles, used a sample-barcoded 5' primer plus a J-beta primer mix. A template-switch adaptor that had 12 random nucleotides put a tag on each cDNA molecule. TCRdb re-called the 5' RACE reads through MiXCR, storing one row per CDR3 protein. This table holds about 1.1 million distinct CDR3 sequences, more than 30% found once.

The chain couples TRBV20-1 to TRBJ1-1; TRBD1 matches 10 bases. Specimen: blood. The sequence was obtained from a young man in good health. The CDR3: CSARRQGARSTEAFF. The DNA of the CDR3 is TGCAGTGCTAGAAGACAGGGGGCCCGGTCGACTGAAGCTTTCTTT.